The clone carrying this TCR beta chain was observed many times. The data were obtained in a study of T cells after yellow fever vaccination. Researchers made TCR cDNA using 5'RACE template switching, and this step added a universal primer site and UMIs. One entry per CDR3 protein, called by TCRdb with MiXCR from the 5' RACE reads. The profile shows 65,000 to 70,000 distinct CDR3 sequences, approximately 5% of them singletons. V shed 6 bases and J shed 6 bases, with 15 bases lying between them. The CDR3 spans 13 residues. Germline CDR1 SGHTA, CDR2 FQGNSA. V usage is TRBV7-2 and J usage is TRBJ2-7, with no clear D. Sample: CD4+ T cells sorted from PBMCs, taken more than 14 days after the first yellow fever vaccination. The receptor's source is a man aged 18 to 35 who received the YFV17D yellow fever vaccine. The CDR3 spells CASSPTPTVEQYV. The CDR3 coding sequence is TGTGCCAGCAGTCCGACACCTACCGTCGAGCAGTACGTC.